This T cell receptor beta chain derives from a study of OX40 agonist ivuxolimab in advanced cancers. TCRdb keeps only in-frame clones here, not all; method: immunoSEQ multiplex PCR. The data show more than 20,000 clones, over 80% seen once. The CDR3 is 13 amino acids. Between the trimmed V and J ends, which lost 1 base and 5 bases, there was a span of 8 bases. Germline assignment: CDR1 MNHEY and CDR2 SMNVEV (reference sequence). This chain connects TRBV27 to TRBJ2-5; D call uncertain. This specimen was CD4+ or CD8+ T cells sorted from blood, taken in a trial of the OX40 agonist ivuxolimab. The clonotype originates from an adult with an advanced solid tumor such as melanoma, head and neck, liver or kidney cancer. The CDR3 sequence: CASSLWVGETQYF. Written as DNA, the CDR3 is TGTGCCAGCAGTTTATGGGTGGGCGAGACCCAGTACTTC.